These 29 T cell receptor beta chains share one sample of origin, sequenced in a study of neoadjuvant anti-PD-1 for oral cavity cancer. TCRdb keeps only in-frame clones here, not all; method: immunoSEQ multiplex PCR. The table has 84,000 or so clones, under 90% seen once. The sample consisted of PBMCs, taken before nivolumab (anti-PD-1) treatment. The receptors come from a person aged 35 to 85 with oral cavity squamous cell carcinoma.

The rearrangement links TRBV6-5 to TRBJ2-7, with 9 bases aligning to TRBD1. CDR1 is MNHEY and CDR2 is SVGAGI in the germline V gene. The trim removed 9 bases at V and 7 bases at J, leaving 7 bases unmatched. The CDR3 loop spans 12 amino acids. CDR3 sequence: CASGQGSWEQYF. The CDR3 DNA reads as TGTGCCAGTGGACAGGGGTCGTGGGAGCAGTACTTC.

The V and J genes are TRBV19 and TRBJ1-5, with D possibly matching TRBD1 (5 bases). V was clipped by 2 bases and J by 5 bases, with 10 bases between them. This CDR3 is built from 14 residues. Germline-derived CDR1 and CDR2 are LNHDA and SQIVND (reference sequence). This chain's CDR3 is CASSISGTYQPQHF. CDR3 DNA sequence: TGTGCCAGTAGTATATCGGGGACCTATCAGCCCCAGCATTTT.

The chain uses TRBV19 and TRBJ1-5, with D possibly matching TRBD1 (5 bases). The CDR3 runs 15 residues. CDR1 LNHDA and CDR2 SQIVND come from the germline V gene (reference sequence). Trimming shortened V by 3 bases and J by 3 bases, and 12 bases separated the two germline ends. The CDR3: CASSMEGAANQPQHF. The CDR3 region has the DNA TGTGCCAGTAGTATGGAAGGGGCCGCCAATCAGCCCCAGCATTTT.

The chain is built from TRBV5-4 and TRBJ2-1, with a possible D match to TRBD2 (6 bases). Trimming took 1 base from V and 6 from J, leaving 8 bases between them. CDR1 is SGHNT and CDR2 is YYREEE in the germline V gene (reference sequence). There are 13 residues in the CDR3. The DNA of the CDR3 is TGTGCCAGCAGCTTGCCAGCGGGCAATGAGCAGTTCTTC. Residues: CASSLPAGNEQFF.

The CDR3 sequence is CASSISGTTGQPQHF. Written as DNA, the CDR3 is TGTGCCAGTAGTATTAGTGGTACCACGGGTCAGCCCCAGCATTTT. The rearrangement uses TRBV19 and TRBJ1-5; D is unresolved. The germline CDR1 and CDR2 sequences are LNHDA and SQIVND (reference sequence). This CDR3 spans 15 amino acids. V was pared by 3 bases and J by 6 bases, with 15 bases between.

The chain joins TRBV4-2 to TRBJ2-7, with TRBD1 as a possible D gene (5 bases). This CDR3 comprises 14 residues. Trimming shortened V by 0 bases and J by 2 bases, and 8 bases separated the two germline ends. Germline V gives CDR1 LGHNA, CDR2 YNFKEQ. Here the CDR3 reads CASSQDTGPYEQYF. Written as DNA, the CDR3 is TGTGCCAGCAGCCAAGATACAGGCCCCTACGAGCAGTACTTC.

CDR3 sequence reads: CATSRDGLVAGELFF. CDR3 nucleotides: TGTGCCACCAGCAGAGATGGGCTGGTAGCCGGGGAGCTGTTTTTT. The chain links TRBV15 to TRBJ2-2; D ambiguous. There are 15 residues in the CDR3. The V end was cut by 0 bases, the J end by 6 bases, with 11 bases between. Germline lookup yields CDR1 LNHNV and CDR2 YYDKDF (reference sequence).

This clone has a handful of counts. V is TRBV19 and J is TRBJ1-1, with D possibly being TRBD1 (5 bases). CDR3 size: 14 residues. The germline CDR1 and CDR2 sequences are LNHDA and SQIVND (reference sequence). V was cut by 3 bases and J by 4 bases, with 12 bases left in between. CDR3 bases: TGTGCCAGTAGTATTAGCCCCCAGGGCACTGAAGCTTTCTTT. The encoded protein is CASSISPQGTEAFF.

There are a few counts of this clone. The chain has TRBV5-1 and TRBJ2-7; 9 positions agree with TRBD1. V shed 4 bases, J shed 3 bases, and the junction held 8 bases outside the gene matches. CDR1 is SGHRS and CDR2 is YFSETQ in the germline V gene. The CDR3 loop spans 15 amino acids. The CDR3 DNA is TGCGCCAGCAGCACGGGACAGGGTGTGGGCTACGAGCAGTACTTC. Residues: CASSTGQGVGYEQYF.

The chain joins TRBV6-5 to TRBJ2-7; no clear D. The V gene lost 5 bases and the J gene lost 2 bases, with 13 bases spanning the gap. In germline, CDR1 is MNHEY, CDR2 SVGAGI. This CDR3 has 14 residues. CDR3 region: CASSLTRTPYEQYF. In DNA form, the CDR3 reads TGTGCCAGCAGTCTGACAAGGACCCCCTACGAGCAGTACTTC.

DNA for the CDR3: TGTGCCAGCAGTGGGTATGGACTATATGGGTACGAGCAGTACTTC. It codes for CASSGYGLYGYEQYF. V usage is TRBV6-1 and J usage is TRBJ2-7, with D tentatively TRBD2 (6 bases). The V and J ends lost 4 bases and 4 bases respectively, with 17 bases between them. CDR1 and CDR2 from the germline V gene are MNHNS and SASEGT. This CDR3 is 15 amino acids long.

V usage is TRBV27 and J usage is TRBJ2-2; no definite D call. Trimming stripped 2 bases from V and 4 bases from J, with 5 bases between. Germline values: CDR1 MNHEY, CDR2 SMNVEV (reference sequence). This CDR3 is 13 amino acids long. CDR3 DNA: TGTGCCAGCAGTTTAACGGTCACCGGGGAGCTGTTTTTT. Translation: CASSLTVTGELFF.

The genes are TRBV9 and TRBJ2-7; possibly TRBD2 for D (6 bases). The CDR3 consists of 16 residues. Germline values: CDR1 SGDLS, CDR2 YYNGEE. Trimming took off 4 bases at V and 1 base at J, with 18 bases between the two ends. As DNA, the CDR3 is TGTGCCAGCAGCCCACGCGGGACTTTACCTTCCTACGAGCAGTACTTC. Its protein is CASSPRGTLPSYEQYF.

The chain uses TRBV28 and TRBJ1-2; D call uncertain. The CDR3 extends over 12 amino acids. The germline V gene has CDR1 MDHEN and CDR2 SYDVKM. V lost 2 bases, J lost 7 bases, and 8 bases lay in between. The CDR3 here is CASSLELGGYTF. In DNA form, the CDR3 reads TGTGCCAGCAGTTTAGAGTTGGGTGGCTACACCTTC.

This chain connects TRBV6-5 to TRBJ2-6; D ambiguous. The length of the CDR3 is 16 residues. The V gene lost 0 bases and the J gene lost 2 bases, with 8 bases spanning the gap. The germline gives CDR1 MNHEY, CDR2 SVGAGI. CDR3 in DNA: TGTGCCAGCAGTTACTCGACAAGTCCTGGGGCCAACGTCCTGACTTTC. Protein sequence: CASSYSTSPGANVLTF.

Written as DNA, the CDR3 is TGTGCCAGCAGAAGATCGAGAGACTCCTCTTACGAGCAGTACTTC. Protein sequence: CASRRSRDSSYEQYF. The genes are TRBV6-5 and TRBJ2-7, with D uncertain. V gave up 6 bases and J gave up 4 bases, with 19 bases separating them. The CDR3 is made up of 15 amino acids. Germline V gene lookup returns CDR1 MNHEY and CDR2 SVGAGI.

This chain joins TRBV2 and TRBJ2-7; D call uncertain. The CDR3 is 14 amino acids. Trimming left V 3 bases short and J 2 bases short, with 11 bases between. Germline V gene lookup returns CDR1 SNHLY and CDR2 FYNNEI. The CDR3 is CASSERFRTYEQYF. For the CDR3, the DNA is TGTGCCAGCAGTGAGCGGTTCCGAACCTACGAGCAGTACTTC. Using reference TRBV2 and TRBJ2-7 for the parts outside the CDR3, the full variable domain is EPEVTQTPSHQVTQMGQEVILRCVPISNHLYFYWYRQILGQKVEFLVSFYNNEISEKSEIFDDQFSVERPDGSNFTLKIRSTKLEDSAMYFCASSERFRTYEQYFGPGTRLTVT.

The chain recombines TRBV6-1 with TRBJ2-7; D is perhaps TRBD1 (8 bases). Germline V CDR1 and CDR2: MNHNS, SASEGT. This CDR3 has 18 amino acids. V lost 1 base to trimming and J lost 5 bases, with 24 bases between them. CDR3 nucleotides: TGTGCCAGCAGTGAAGAAGGTCTCGGGAGGACAGGGAGGAACGAGCAGTACTTC. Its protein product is CASSEEGLGRTGRNEQYF.

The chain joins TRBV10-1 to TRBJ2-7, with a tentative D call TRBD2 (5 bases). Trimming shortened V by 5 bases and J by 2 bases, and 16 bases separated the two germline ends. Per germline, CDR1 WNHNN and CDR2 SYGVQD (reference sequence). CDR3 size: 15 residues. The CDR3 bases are TGCGCCAGCAGTCCCCGACGGGGTCATCCCTACGAGCAGTACTTC. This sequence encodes CASSPRRGHPYEQYF.

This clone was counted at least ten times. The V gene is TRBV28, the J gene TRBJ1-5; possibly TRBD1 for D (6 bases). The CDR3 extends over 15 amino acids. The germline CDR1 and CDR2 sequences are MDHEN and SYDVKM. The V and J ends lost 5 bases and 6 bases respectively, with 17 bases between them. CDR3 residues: CASSPLDLTGQPQHF. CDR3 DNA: TGTGCCAGCAGTCCACTTGATTTGACAGGTCAGCCCCAGCATTTT.

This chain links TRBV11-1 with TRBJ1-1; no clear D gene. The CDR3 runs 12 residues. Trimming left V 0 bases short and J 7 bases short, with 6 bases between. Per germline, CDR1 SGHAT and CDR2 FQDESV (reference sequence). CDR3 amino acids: CASSLAGGEAFF. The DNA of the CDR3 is TGTGCCAGCAGCTTAGCCGGAGGTGAAGCTTTCTTT.

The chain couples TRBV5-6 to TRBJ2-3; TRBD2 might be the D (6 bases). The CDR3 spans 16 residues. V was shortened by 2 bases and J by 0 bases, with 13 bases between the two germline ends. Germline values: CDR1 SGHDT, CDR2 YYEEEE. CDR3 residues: CASSLGTFLSTDTQYF. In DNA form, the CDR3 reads TGTGCCAGCAGCTTAGGGACTTTCCTGAGCACAGATACGCAGTATTTT. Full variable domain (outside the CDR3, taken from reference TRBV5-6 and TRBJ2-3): DAGVTQSPTHLIKTRGQQVTLRCSPKSGHDTVSWYQQALGQGPQFIFQYYEEEERQRGNFPDRFSGHQFPNYSSELNVNALLLGDSALYLCASSLGTFLSTDTQYFGPGTRLTVL.

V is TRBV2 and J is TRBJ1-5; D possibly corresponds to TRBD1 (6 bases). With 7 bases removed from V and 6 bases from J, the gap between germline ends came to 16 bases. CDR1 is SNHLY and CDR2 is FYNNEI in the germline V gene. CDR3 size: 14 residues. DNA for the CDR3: TGTGCCAGCAAACCAGGGGACCGCAGTCAGCCCCAGCATTTT. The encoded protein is CASKPGDRSQPQHF.

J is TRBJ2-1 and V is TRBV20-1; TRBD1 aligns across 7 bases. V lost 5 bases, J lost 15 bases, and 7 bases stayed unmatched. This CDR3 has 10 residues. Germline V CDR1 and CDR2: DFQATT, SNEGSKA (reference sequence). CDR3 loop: CSARRDRLFF. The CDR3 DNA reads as TGCAGTGCTCGCCGGGACAGACTGTTCTTC.

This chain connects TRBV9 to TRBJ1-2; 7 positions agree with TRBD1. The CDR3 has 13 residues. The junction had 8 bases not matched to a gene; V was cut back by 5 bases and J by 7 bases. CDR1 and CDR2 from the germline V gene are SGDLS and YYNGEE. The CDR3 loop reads CASSTGDTGGYTF. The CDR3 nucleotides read TGTGCCAGCAGTACAGGGGACACAGGTGGCTACACCTTC.

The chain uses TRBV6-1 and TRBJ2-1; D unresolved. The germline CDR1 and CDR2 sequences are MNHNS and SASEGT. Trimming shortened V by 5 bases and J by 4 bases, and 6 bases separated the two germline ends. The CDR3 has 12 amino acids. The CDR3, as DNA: TGTGCCAGCAGTCTGAGTTACAATGAGCAGTTCTTC. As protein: CASSLSYNEQFF.

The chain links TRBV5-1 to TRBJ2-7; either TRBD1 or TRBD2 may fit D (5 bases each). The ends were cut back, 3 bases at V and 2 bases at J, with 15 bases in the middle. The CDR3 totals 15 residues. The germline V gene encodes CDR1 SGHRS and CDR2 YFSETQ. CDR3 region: CASSSSGGGAYEQYF. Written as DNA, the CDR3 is TGCGCCAGCAGCTCCTCGGGTGGGGGTGCCTACGAGCAGTACTTC.

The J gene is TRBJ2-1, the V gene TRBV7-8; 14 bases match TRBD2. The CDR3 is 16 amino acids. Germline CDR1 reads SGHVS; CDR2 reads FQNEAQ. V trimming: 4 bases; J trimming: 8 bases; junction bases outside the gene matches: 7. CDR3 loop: CASSSSGTSGSHEQFF. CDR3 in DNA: TGTGCCAGCAGCTCCTCCGGGACTAGCGGGAGCCATGAGCAGTTCTTC.

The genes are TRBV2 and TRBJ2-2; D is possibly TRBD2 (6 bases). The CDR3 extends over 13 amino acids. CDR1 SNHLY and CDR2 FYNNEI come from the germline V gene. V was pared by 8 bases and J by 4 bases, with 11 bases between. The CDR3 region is CASRLVPTGELFF. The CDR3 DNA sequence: TGTGCCAGCCGACTAGTTCCCACCGGGGAGCTGTTTTTT.